This T cell receptor beta chain comes out of a study of patients and donors after allogeneic stem cell transplantation. TCRdb analysed the RT-PCR reads with MiXCR anew, one entry per CDR3 protein. Of some 960,000 distinct CDR3 sequences in the sample, roughly 17% were seen once. V lost 3 bases, J lost 9 bases, and 6 bases lay in between. CDR1 and CDR2 from the germline V gene are SQVTM and ANQGSEA. This CDR3 comprises 10 residues. Sequenced material: blood, either unsorted or a sorted T cell fraction (not recorded which). The TCR was taken from a human donor who was either an allogeneic HSCT recipient or a stem cell or donor lymphocyte infusion donor (not recorded which). It is not recorded whose cells these are; they may come from a transplant donor. The chain joins TRBV29-1 to TRBJ2-1; D is ambiguous. CDR3: CSVDRGEQFF. In nucleotides, the CDR3 is TGCAGCGTTGATCGAGGTGAGCAGTTCTTC.